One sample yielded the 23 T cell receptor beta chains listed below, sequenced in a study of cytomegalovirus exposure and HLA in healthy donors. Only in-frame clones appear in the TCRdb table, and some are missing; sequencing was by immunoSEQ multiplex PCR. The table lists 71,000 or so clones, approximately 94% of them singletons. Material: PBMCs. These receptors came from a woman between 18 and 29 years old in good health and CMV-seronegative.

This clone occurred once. CDR3 amino acids: CASSLAGQGTGNTIYF. The DNA of the CDR3 is TGTGCCAGCAGCTTAGCGGGACAGGGGACGGGAAACACCATATATTTT. The chain is built from TRBV11-2 and TRBJ1-3; 10 positions match TRBD1. CDR1 and CDR2 from the germline V gene are SGHAT and FQNNGV. The CDR3 length is 16 residues. V shed 1 base, J shed 4 bases, and the junction held 4 bases outside the gene matches.

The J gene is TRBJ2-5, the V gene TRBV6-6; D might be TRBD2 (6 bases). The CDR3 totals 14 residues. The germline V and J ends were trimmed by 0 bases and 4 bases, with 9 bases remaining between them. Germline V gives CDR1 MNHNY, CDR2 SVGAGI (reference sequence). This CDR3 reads CASSYSASVETQYF. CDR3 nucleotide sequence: TGTGCCAGCAGTTACTCTGCTAGCGTAGAGACCCAGTACTTC.

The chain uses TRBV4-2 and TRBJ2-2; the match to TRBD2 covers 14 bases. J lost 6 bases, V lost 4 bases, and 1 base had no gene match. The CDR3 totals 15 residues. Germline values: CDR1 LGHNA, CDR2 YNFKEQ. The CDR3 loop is CASSPGLAGAGELFF. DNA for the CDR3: TGTGCCAGCAGCCCGGGACTAGCGGGAGCCGGGGAGCTGTTTTTT.

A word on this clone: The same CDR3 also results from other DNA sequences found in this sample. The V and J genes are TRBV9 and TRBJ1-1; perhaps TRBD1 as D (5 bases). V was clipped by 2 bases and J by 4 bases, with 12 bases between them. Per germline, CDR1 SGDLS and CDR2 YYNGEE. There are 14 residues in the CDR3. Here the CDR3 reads CASSVGGSGTEAFF. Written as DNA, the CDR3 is TGTGCCAGCAGCGTGGGGGGTTCGGGCACTGAAGCTTTCTTT. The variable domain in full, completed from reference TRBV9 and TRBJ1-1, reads DSGVTQTPKHLITATGQRVTLRCSPRSGDLSVYWYQQSLDQGLQFLIQYYNGEERAKGNILERFSAQQFPDLHSELNLSSLELGDSALYFCASSVGGSGTEAFFGQGTRLTVV.

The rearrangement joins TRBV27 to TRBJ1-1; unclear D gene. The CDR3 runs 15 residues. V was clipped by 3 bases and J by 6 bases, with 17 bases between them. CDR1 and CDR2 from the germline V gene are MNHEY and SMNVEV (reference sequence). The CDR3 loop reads CASSFNPALGAEAFF. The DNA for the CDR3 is TGTGCCAGCAGTTTCAACCCGGCCTTGGGAGCTGAAGCTTTCTTT.

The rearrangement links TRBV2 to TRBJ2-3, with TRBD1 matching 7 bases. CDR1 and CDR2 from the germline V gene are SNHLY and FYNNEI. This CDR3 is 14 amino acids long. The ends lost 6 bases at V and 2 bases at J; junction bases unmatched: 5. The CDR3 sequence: CASRVGQVTDTQYF. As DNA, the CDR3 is TGTGCCAGCAGAGTCGGACAGGTCACAGATACGCAGTATTTT.

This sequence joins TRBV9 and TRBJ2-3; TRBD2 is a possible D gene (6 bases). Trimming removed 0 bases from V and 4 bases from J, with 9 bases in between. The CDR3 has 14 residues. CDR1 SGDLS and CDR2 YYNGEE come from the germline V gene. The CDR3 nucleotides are TGTGCCAGCAGCGTAGCTCCGGGGGCAGATACGCAGTATTTT. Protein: CASSVAPGADTQYF.

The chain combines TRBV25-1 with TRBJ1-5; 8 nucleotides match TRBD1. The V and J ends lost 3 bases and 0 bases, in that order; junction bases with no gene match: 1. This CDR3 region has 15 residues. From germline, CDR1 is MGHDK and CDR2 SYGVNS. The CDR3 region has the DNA TGTGCCAGCAGTGATGGGACAGGTAGCAATCAGCCCCAGCATTTT. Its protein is CASSDGTGSNQPQHF.

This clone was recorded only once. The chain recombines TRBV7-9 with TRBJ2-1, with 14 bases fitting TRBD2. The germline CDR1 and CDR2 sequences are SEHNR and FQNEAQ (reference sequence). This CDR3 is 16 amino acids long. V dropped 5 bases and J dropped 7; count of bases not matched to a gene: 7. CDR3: CASSRRLAGGKNEQFF. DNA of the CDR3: TGTGCCAGCAGCCGCCGACTAGCGGGAGGGAAGAATGAGCAGTTCTTC.

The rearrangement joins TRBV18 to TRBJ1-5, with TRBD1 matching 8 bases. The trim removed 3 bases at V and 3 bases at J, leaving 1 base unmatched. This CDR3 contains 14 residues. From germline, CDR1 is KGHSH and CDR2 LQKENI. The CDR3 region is CASSPTGANQPQHF. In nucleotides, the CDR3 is TGTGCCAGCTCACCGACAGGGGCCAATCAGCCCCAGCATTTT.

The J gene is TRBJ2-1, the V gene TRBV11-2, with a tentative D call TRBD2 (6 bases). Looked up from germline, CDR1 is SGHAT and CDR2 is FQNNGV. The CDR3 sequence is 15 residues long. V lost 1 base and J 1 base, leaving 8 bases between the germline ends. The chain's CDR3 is CASSLVSGSYNEQFF. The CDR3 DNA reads TGTGCCAGCAGCTTAGTCAGCGGGTCCTACAATGAGCAGTTCTTC.

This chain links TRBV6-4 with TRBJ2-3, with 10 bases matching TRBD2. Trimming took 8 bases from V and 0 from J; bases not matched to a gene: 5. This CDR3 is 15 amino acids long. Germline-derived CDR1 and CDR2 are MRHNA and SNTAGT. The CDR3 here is CASALTSGSTDTQYF. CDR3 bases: TGTGCCAGCGCCCTGACTAGCGGGAGCACAGATACGCAGTATTTT.

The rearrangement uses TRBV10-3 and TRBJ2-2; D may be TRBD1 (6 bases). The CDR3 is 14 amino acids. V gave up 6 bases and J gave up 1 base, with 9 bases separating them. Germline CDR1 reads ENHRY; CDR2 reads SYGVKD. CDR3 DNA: TGTGCCATCAGCCGGACAGAGAACACCGGGGAGCTGTTTTTT. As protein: CAISRTENTGELFF.

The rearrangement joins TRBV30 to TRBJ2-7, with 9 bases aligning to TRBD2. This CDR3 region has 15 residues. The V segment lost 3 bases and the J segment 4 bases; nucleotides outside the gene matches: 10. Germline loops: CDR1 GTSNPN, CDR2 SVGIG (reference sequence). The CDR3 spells CAWRKIAGVPYEQYF. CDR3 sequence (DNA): TGTGCCTGGAGAAAAATAGCGGGAGTGCCGTACGAGCAGTACTTC.

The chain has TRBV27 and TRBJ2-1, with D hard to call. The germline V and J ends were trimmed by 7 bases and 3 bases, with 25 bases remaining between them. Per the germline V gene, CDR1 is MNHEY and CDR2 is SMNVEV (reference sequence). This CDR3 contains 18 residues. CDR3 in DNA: TGTGCCAGCACTCCGAGAGCTAGACTTCCGACCCTCTACAATGAGCAGTTCTTC. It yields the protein CASTPRARLPTLYNEQFF.

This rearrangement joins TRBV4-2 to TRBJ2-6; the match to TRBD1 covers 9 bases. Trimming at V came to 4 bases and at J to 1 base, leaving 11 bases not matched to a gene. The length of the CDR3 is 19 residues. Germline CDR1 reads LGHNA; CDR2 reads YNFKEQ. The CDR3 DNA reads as TGTGCCAGCAGCCTGAGAGGGACAGGGCGGGGATCTGGGGCCAACGTCCTGACTTTC. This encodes CASSLRGTGRGSGANVLTF.

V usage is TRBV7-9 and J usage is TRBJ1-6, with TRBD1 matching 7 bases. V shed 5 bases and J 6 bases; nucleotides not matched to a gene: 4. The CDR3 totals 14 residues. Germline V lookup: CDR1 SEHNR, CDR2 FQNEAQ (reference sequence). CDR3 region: CASSPGGSNSPLHF. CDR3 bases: TGTGCCAGCAGCCCAGGGGGTAGTAATTCACCCCTCCACTTT.

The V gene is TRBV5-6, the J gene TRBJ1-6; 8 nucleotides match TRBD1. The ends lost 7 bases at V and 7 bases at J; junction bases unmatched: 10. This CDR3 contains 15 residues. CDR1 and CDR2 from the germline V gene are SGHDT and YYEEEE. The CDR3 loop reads CASRSLTGANSPLHF. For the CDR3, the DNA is TGTGCCAGCCGATCCTTGACAGGGGCGAATTCACCCCTCCACTTT.

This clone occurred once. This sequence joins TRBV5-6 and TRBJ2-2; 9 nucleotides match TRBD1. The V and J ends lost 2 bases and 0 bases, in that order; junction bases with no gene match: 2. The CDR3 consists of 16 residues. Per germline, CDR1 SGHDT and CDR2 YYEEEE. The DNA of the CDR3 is TGTGCCAGCAGCTTCCGGGACAGGGCGAACACCGGGGAGCTGTTTTTT. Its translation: CASSFRDRANTGELFF. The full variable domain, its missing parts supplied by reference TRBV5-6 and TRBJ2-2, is DAGVTQSPTHLIKTRGQQVTLRCSPKSGHDTVSWYQQALGQGPQFIFQYYEEEERQRGNFPDRFSGHQFPNYSSELNVNALLLGDSALYLCASSFRDRANTGELFFGEGSRLTVL.

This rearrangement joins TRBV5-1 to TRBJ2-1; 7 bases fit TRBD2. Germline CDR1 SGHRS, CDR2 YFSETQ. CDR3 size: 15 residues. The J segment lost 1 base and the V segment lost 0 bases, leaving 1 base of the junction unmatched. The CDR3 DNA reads TGCGCCAGCAGCTTGGGACTAGCATCCTACAATGAGCAGTTCTTC. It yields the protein CASSLGLASYNEQFF.

CDR3 region: CASSLFGQNTGELFF. The CDR3 coding sequence is TGTGCCAGCAGCTTATTCGGACAGAACACCGGGGAGCTGTTTTTT. The chain uses TRBV7-9 and TRBJ2-2; weak D call: TRBD1 (5 bases). The germline CDR1 and CDR2 sequences are SEHNR and FQNEAQ (reference sequence). The CDR3 spans 15 residues. The V gene lost 2 bases and the J gene lost 1 base, with 8 bases spanning the gap. The entire variable domain, with the rest obtained from reference TRBV7-9 and TRBJ2-2, is as follows: DTGVSQNPRHKITKRGQNVTFRCDPISEHNRLYWYRQTLGQGPEFLTYFQNEAQLEKSRLLSDRFSAERPKGSFSTLEIQRTEQGDSAMYLCASSLFGQNTGELFFGEGSRLTVL.

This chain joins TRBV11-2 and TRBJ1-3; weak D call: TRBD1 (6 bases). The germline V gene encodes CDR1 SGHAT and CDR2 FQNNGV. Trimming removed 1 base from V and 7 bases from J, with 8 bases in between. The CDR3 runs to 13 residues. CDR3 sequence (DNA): TGTGCCAGCAGCTTAGGCGGACAGAACACCATATATTTT. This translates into CASSLGGQNTIYF.

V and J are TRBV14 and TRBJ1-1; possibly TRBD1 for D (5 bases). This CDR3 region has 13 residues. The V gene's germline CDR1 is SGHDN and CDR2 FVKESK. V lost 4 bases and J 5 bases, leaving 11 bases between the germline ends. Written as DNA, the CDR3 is TGTGCCAGCAGCCCTTTGGGGGGAACTGAAGCTTTCTTT. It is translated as CASSPLGGTEAFF.